The rows below give T cell receptor beta chains drawn from one sample of a study of T cell responses to AZD1222 COVID-19 vaccine. Profiled with immunoSEQ multiplex PCR; TCRdb holds only in-frame clones, not every one. The repertoire holds about 190,000 clones, approximately 91% seen once, with roughly 0.99% in the top ten. This specimen consisted of peripheral blood, obtained on day 0 of AZD1222 vaccination. The receptors shown here come from an adult in good health. Each CDR3 is given with its conserved first and last residue. D genes are given only for firm matches. A row's size may be missing; if present it is once, few, many or a size class.

v_gene: TRBV11-2; len: 13; abundance: .; d_gene: TRBD2; j_gene: TRBJ2-4; CDR3aa: CASSSGGKNIQYF; CDR3nt: TGTGCCAGCAGCTCCGGGGGGAAAAACATTCAGTACTTC
v_gene: TRBV7-3; len: 16; abundance: .; d_gene: .; j_gene: TRBJ2-3; CDR3aa: CASSLSTGPGEDTQYF; CDR3nt: TGTGCCAGCAGCTTAAGTACGGGACCCGGCGAAGATACGCAGTATTTT
v_gene: TRBV6-4; len: 13; abundance: few; d_gene: TRBD2; j_gene: TRBJ2-7; CDR3aa: CASSDREGNEQYF; CDR3nt: TGTGCCAGCAGTGACAGGGAGGGCAACGAGCAGTACTTC
v_gene: TRBV6-6; len: 15; abundance: .; d_gene: .; j_gene: TRBJ2-2; CDR3aa: CASTGSRGVAGELFF; CDR3nt: TGTGCCAGCACTGGGAGCCGTGGGGTGGCCGGGGAGCTGTTTTTT
v_gene: TRBV19; len: 14; abundance: .; d_gene: TRBD1; j_gene: TRBJ1-2; CDR3aa: CASSNGQAIYGYTF; CDR3nt: TGTGCCAGTAGTAATGGACAGGCGATCTATGGCTACACCTTC
v_gene: TRBV6-4; len: 16; abundance: once; d_gene: .; j_gene: TRBJ2-1; CDR3aa: CASSDWSGLSYNEQFF; CDR3nt: TGTGCCAGCAGTGACTGGTCAGGGCTCTCCTACAATGAGCAGTTCTTC
v_gene: TRBV5-1; len: 14; abundance: .; d_gene: .; j_gene: TRBJ1-5; CDR3aa: CASSLAQKNQPQHF; CDR3nt: TGCGCCAGCAGCTTGGCTCAGAAAAATCAGCCCCAGCATTTT
v_gene: TRBV6-6; len: 15; abundance: once; d_gene: TRBD1; j_gene: TRBJ1-4; CDR3aa: CASSDPGQGNEKLFF; CDR3nt: TGTGCCAGCAGTGATCCGGGACAGGGGAATGAAAAACTGTTTTTT
v_gene: TRBV28; len: 13; abundance: .; d_gene: .; j_gene: TRBJ2-1; CDR3aa: CASREVAYNEQFF; CDR3nt: TGTGCCAGCAGAGAGGTAGCCTACAATGAGCAGTTCTTC
v_gene: TRBV4-2; len: 17; abundance: .; d_gene: TRBD1; j_gene: TRBJ1-2; CDR3aa: CASSQDLLGTGNYGYTF; CDR3nt: TGTGCCAGCAGCCAAGATTTACTCGGGACAGGGAACTATGGCTACACCTTC
v_gene: TRBV19; len: 11; abundance: once; d_gene: .; j_gene: TRBJ2-1; CDR3aa: CASQGYNEQFF; CDR3nt: TGTGCCAGTCAGGGCTACAATGAGCAGTTCTTC
v_gene: TRBV6-6; len: 10; abundance: .; d_gene: .; j_gene: TRBJ2-1; CDR3aa: CASENNEQFF; CDR3nt: TGTGCCAGCGAAAACAATGAGCAGTTCTTC
v_gene: TRBV3-1/TRBV3-2; len: 16; abundance: .; d_gene: .; j_gene: TRBJ1-5; CDR3aa: CASSQGGQDSNQPQHF; CDR3nt: TGTGCCAGCAGCCAAGGGGGCCAGGATAGCAATCAGCCCCAGCATTTT
v_gene: TRBV5-1; len: 14; abundance: .; d_gene: .; j_gene: TRBJ2-7; CDR3aa: CASSLVGDSYEQYF; CDR3nt: TGCGCCAGCAGTTTGGTAGGGGATTCCTACGAGCAGTACTTC
v_gene: TRBV7-6; len: 13; abundance: .; d_gene: .; j_gene: TRBJ1-1; CDR3aa: CASSGGMNTEAFF; CDR3nt: TGTGCCAGCAGCGGCGGCATGAACACTGAAGCTTTCTTT
v_gene: TRBV5-1; len: 13; abundance: once; d_gene: TRBD1; j_gene: TRBJ2-1; CDR3aa: CASSSGQYNEQFF; CDR3nt: TGCGCCAGCAGCTCGGGACAGTACAATGAGCAGTTCTTC
v_gene: TRBV27; len: 15; abundance: .; d_gene: TRBD1; j_gene: TRBJ2-4; CDR3aa: CASSPGTGLSNIQYF; CDR3nt: TGTGCCAGCAGCCCCGGGACAGGGCTATCAAACATTCAGTACTTC
v_gene: TRBV7-9; len: 14; abundance: .; d_gene: TRBD1; j_gene: TRBJ2-7; CDR3aa: CASSPRTGTYEQYF; CDR3nt: TGTGCCAGCAGCCCCCGGACAGGAACCTACGAGCAGTACTTC
v_gene: TRBV6-6; len: 16; abundance: .; d_gene: .; j_gene: TRBJ2-7; CDR3aa: CASSYSAALPTYEQYF; CDR3nt: TGTGCCAGCAGTTACTCGGCCGCCCTCCCGACCTACGAGCAGTACTTC
v_gene: TRBV4-1; len: 13; abundance: .; d_gene: .; j_gene: TRBJ2-5; CDR3aa: CASSQTGTETQYF; CDR3nt: TGCGCCAGCAGCCAAACAGGGACCGAGACCCAGTACTTC